This record concerns one T cell receptor (beta chain) sequence. This receptor's antigen is unknown. It has no much larger one-base neighbor in the sample; base qualities were not kept. From the germline V gene (reference sequence), CDR1 is SGHKS and CDR2 is YYEKEE. The junction carries 9 bases between V and J, which are trimmed by 0 bases and 0 bases respectively. The CDR3 has 16 amino acids, counting the end cysteine and phenylalanine. Just the 48-base CDR3 DNA is kept, in frame starting at base 1. The immunoSEQ Assay, a bias-controlled multiplex PCR, was used to amplify TCRbeta CDR3 regions from genomic DNA. In the source study's methods: The number of nucleated cells in each sample was estimated from the amplification of reference gene primers within the assay. To quantify the absolute abundance of each unique TCRbeta CDR3 rearrangement, sequence reads were collapsed and filtered. For each sample, productive Simpson clonality was calculated as the square root of Simpson's diversity index over productive rearrangements. Here the immuneACCESS table is served through TCRdb, limited to in-frame sequences with V and J called. Missing clones are a known gap in these copies; in checked studies unresolved V genes cover under half, and the rest lacks a known reason. V and J calls and clone size are those listed in that table; D and trimming were worked out from the DNA. This sample holds some 180,000 clones; almost 90% were observed only once. The top ten hold 0.62% of the sample.

Collaborating institutions collected whole blood in K2EDTA tubes following their own protocols. For TCRbeta analysis, collaborator samples were shipped as frozen whole blood, as isolated PBMCs, or as DNA extracted from either sample type. This record belongs to a study of blood T cell repertoires in COVID-19 (dated by TCRdb to the early 2020s). The study in broad terms: The collaborator samples originated in the United States, Italy and Spain and spanned the acute and convalescent phases of COVID-19. HLA class I and class II types, where available, came from metadata supplied by the sample provider rather than from assay-based typing. Samples came from the ongoing ImmuneRACE study (first 160 participants) plus 1,254 subjects from 6 global collaborators. Nearly every sample came with metadata listing a de-identified subject ID, COVID-19 status, age in years and sex. The repertoires were released in a freely available public database meant as a resource for research on the immune response to SARS-CoV-2. The material from the prospective study consisted of cDNA or gDNA derived from T cells, B-cell-depleted T cells, or PBMCs. Subjects who had been exposed to COVID-19, were actively infected with it, or had recovered from it provided the deeply sampled blood TCRbeta repertoires that made up the dataset.

Points the paper makes about the study in general: The amount of clinical and demographic metadata varied by source and participant and was provided uncurated.

The TCR comes from a man between 45 and 60 years old with acute or convalescent COVID-19. The chain joins TRBV5-5 to TRBJ1-4; no D gene is confidently identified. Sequencing input: peripheral blood. The DNA is TGTGCCAGCAGCTTGGGGGGAGGCACAACTAATGAAAAACTGTTTTTT. Its product reads: CASSLGGGTTNEKLFF.